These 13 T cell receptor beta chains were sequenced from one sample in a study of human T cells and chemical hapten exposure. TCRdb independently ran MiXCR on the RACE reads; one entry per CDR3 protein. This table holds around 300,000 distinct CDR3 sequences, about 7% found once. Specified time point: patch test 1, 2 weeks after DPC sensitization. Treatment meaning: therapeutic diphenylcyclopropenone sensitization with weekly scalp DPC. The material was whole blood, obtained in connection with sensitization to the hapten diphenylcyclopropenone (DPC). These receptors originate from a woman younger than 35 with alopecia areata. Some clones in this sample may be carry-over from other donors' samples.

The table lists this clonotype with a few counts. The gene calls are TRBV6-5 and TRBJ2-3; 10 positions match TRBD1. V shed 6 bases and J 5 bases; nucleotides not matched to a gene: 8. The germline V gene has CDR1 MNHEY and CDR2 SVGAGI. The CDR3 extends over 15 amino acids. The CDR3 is CASRRRGQGLDTQYF. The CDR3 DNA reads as TGTGCCAGCAGGAGGCGGGGACAGGGGTTAGATACGCAGTATTTT.

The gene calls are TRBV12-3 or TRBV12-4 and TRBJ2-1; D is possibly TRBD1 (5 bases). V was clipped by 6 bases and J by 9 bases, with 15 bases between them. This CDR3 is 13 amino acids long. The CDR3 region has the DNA TGTGCCAGCAGCCCCCCTGGTGGGGCTGAGCAGTTCTTC. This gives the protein CASSPPGGAEQFF.

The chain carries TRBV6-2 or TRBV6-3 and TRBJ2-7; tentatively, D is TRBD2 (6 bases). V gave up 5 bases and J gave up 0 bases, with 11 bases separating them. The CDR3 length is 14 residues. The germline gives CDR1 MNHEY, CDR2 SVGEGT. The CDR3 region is CASSLRDFSYEQYF. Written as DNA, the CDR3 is TGTGCCAGCAGTCTCCGGGACTTCTCCTACGAGCAGTACTTC.

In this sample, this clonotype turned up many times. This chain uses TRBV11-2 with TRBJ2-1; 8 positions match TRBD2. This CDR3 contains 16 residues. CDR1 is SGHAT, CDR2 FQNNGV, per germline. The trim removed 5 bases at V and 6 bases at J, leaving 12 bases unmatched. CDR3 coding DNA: TGTGCCAGCAGCCCCCTTGGCGGGGGGCGAGGCAATGAGCAGTTCTTC. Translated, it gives CASSPLGGGRGNEQFF.

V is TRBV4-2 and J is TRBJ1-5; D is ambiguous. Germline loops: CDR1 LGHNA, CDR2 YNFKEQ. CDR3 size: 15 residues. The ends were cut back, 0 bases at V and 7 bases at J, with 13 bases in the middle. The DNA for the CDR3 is TGTGCCAGCAGCCAAGATCCTATCGCGGACCAGCCCCAGCATTTT. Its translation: CASSQDPIADQPQHF.

CDR3: CASSLGALPDSNQPQHF. Written as DNA, the CDR3 is TGTGCCAGCAGCTTAGGAGCGCTGCCAGATAGCAATCAGCCCCAGCATTTT. The V and J genes are TRBV7-8 and TRBJ1-5; D uncertain. Looked up from germline, CDR1 is SGHVS and CDR2 is FQNEAQ. The CDR3 length is 17 residues. V gave up 1 base and J gave up 0 bases, with 13 bases separating them.

The CDR3 sequence is CATSEGQGGADTQYF. CDR3 coding DNA: TGTGCCACCAGCGAGGGACAGGGGGGAGCAGATACGCAGTATTTT. V usage is TRBV15 and J usage is TRBJ2-3, with 11 nucleotides matching TRBD1. The germline V gene has CDR1 LNHNV and CDR2 YYDKDF (reference sequence). Trimming took 5 bases from V and 4 from J; bases not matched to a gene: 5. This CDR3 has 15 amino acids.

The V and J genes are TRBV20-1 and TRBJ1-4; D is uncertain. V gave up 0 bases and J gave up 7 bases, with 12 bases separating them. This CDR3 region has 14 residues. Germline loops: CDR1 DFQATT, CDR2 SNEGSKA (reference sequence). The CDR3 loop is CSARDRGISEKLFF. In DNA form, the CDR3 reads TGCAGTGCTAGAGATCGGGGAATCAGTGAAAAACTGTTTTTT.

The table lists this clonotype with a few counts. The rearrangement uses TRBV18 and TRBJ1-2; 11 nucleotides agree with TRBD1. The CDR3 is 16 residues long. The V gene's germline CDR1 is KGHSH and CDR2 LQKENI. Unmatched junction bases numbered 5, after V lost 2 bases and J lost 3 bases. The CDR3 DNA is TGTGCCAGCTCACCATTGGGACAGGGGGTCCACTATGGCTACACCTTC. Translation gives CASSPLGQGVHYGYTF.

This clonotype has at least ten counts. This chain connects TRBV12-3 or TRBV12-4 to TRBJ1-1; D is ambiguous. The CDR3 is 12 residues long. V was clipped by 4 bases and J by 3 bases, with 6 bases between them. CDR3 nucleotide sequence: TGTGCCAGCAGTTCAGGTTACACTGAAGCTTTCTTT. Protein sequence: CASSSGYTEAFF.

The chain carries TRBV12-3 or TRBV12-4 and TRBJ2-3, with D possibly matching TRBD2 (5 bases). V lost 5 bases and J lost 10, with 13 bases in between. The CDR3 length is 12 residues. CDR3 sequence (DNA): TGTGCCAGCAGTCCCGTAGCGCGGGCGCAGTATTTT. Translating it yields CASSPVARAQYF.

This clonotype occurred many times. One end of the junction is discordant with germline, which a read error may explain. The CDR3 nucleotides read TGTGCTAGCAGCTTAGCTCCGGGAGGGCGGGCAGATACGCAGTATTTT. It yields the protein CASSLAPGGRADTQYF. The J gene is TRBJ2-3, the V gene TRBV7-7, with 8 bases aligning to TRBD2. CDR3 length: 16 residues. The germline CDR1 and CDR2 sequences are SSHAT and FNYEAQ (reference sequence).

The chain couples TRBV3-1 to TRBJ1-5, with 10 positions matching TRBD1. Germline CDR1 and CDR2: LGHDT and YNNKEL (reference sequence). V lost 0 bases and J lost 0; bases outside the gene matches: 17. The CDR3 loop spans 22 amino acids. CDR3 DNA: TGTGCCAGCAGCCAAGATGGATGCCAGAGGGACAGGGGCACTGATAGCAATCAGCCCCAGCATTTT. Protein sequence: CASSQDGCQRDRGTDSNQPQHF. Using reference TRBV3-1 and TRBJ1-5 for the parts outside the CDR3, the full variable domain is DTAVSQTPKYLVTQMGNDKSIKCEQNLGHDTMYWYKQDSKKFLKIMFSYNNKELIINETVPNRFSPKSPDKAHLNLHINSLELGDSAVYFCASSQDGCQRDRGTDSNQPQHFGDGTRLSIL.